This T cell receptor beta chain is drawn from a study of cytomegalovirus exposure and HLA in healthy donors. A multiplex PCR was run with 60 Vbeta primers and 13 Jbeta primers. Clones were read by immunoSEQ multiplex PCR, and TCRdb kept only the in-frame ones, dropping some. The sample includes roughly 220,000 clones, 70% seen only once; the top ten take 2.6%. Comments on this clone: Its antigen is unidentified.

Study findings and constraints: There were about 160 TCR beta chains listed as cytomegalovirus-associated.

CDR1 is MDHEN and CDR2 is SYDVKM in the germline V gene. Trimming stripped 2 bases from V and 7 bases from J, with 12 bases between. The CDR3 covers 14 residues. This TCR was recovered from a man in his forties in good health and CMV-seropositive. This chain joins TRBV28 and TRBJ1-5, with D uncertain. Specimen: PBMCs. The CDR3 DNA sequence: TGTGCCAGCAGTTTAAACGCAGGTGACCAGCCCCAGCATTTT. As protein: CASSLNAGDQPQHF.